The clone carrying this T cell receptor beta chain was counted only a few times. TCRdb used MiXCR to reprocess the 5' RACE reads, holding one entry per CDR3 protein. This table holds about 48,000 distinct CDR3 sequences, over 7.5% found once. These data are taken from a study of early T cells in non-severe SARS-CoV-2 infection. Study at large: The study sequenced bulk RNA from unsorted whole blood, with chains unpaired.

V was shortened by 2 bases and J by 4 bases, with 6 bases between the two germline ends. The CDR3 extends over 12 amino acids. CDR1 and CDR2 (germline): MNHEY, SVGEGT. Source material: whole blood. The TCR comes from an adult who was a healthcare worker with PCR-confirmed SARS-CoV-2 infection or an uninfected control (not recorded which). The chain joins TRBV6-2 or TRBV6-3 to TRBJ2-7; D remains unclear. The CDR3 region is CASSYPPYEQYF. The CDR3 nucleotides read TGTGCCAGCAGTTACCCCCCATACGAGCAGTACTTC.